Sequencing of this TCR beta chain was carried out in a study of shared clonotypes between healthy human individuals. Study overall: Donors, aged 18 to 49, were two women and three men.

CD45RO-negative, CCR7-selected cells formed the naive CD8 fraction, which excluded terminally differentiated effector memory CD45RA+ cells. Germline assignment: CDR1 MNHEY and CDR2 SMNVEV (reference sequence). The J segment lost 5 bases and the V segment lost 0 bases, leaving 9 bases of the junction unmatched. CDR3 length: 16 amino acids. Study results and limitations: The study drew on few donors, limiting represented genetic and exposure-history diversity.

Points on this clone: Its antigen is currently unknown.

DNA at approximately 200 ng, tens of thousands of T cell genomes, went into sorted-subset replicate PCRs. Clones were sequenced by immunoSEQ multiplex PCR, and TCRdb holds only the in-frame ones, with some missing. The table lists about 2 million clones, around 96% of them singletons, with around 1.2% in the top ten. V usage is TRBV27 and J usage is TRBJ2-5; 7 bases match TRBD1. Sequencing was performed on naive CD8+ T cells sorted from blood. This sequence originates from a man aged 18 to 29 in good health. The CDR3: CASSLSGGLRRETQYF. The DNA for the CDR3 is TGTGCCAGCAGTTTATCAGGGGGCCTCCGGCGGGAGACCCAGTACTTC.